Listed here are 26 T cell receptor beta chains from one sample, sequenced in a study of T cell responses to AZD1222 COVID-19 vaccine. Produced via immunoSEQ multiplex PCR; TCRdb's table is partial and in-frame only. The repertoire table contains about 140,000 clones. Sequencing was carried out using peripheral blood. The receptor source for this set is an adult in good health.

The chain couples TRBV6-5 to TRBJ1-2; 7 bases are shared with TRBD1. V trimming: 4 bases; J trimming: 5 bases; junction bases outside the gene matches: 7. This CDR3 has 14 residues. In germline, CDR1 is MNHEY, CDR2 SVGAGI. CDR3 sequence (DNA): TGTGCCAGCAGTTCAGGGACAGCAAAATATGGCTACACCTTC. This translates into CASSSGTAKYGYTF.

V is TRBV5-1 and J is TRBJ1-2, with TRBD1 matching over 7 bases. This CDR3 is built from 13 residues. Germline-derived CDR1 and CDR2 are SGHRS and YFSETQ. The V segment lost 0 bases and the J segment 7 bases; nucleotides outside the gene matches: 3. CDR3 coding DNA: TGCGCCAGCAGCTTGGAGGCAGGGGGTGGCTACACCTTC. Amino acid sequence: CASSLEAGGGYTF.

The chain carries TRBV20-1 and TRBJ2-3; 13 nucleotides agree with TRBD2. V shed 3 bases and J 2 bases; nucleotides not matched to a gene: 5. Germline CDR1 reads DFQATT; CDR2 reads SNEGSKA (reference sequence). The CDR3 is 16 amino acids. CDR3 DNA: TGCAGTGCTAGTAGACTAGCGGGGGGCCTCACAGATACGCAGTATTTT. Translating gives CSASRLAGGLTDTQYF.

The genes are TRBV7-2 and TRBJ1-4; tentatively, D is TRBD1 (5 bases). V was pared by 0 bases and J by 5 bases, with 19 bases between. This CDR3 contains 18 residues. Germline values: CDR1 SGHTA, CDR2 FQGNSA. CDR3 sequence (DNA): TGTGCCAGCAGCTTAGCGGGGAATCCGGGACGGCGAAATGAAAAACTGTTTTTT. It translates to CASSLAGNPGRRNEKLFF.

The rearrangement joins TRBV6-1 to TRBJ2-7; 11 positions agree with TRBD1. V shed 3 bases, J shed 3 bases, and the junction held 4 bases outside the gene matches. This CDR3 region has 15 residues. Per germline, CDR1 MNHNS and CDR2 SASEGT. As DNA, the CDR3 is TGTGCCAGCAGTGACGGGACAGGGGGATTCTACGAGCAGTACTTC. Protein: CASSDGTGGFYEQYF.

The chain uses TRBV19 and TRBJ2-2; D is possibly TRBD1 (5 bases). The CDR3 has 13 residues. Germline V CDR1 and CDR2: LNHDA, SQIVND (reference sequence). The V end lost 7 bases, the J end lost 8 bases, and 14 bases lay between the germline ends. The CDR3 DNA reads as TGTGCCAGTATGCAGGGCCTCGGGGGGGAGCTGTTTTTT. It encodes CASMQGLGGELFF.

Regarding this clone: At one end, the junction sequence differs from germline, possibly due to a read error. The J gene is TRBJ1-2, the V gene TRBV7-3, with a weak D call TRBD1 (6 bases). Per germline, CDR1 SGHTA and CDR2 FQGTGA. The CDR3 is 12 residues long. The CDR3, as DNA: TGTGCCAGCGGGGGCTCGCCCTATGGCCACACCTTC. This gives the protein CASGGSPYGHTF.

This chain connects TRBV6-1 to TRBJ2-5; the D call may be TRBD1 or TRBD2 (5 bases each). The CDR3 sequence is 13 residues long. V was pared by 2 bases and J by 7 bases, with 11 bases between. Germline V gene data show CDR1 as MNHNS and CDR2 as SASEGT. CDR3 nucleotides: TGTGCCAGCAGTGAATTGGTTGGGGGGACCCAGTACTTC. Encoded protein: CASSELVGGTQYF.

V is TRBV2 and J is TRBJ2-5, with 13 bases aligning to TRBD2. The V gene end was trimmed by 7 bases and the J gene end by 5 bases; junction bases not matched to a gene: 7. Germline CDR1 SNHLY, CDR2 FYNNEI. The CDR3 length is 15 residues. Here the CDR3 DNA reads TGTGCCAGCAACCGACTAGCGGGGGGTGAGGAGACCCAGTACTTC. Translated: CASNRLAGGEETQYF.

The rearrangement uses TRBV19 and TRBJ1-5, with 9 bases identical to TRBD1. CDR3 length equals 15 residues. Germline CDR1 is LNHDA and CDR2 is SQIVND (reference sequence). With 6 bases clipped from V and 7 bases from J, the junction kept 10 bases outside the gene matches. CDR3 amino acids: CASSSLGQGEQPQHF. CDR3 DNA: TGTGCCAGTAGCTCCTTGGGACAGGGTGAACAGCCCCAGCATTTT.

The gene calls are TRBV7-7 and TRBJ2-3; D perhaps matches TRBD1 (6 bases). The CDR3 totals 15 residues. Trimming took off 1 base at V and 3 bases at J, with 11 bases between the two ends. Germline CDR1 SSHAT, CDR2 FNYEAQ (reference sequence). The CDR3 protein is CASSLGQGLTDTQYF. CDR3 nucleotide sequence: TGTGCCAGCAGCTTAGGGCAGGGGTTAACAGATACGCAGTATTTT. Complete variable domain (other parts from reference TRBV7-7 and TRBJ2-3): GAGVSQSPRYKVTKRGQDVTLRCDPISSHATLYWYQQALGQGPEFLTYFNYEAQPDKSGLPSDRFSAERPEGSISTLTIQRTEQRDSAMYRCASSLGQGLTDTQYFGPGTRLTVL.

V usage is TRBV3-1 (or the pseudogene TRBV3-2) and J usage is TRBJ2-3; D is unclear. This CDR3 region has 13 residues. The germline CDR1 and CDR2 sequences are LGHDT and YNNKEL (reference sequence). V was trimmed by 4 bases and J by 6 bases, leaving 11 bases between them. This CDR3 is CASSPGYWDTQYF. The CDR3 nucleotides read TGTGCCAGCAGCCCAGGATATTGGGATACGCAGTATTTT.

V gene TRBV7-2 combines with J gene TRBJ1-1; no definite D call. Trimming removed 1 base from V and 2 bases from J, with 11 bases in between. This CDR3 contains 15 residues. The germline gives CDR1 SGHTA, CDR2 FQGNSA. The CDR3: CASSLVVGGNTEAFF. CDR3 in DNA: TGTGCCAGCAGCTTAGTTGTCGGAGGAAACACTGAAGCTTTCTTT.

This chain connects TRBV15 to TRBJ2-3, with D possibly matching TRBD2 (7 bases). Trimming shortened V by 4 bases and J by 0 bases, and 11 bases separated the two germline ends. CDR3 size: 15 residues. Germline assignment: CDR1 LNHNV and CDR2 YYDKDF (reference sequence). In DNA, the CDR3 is TGTGCCACCAGCATTAGGGGGGGGAGCACAGATACGCAGTATTTT. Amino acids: CATSIRGGSTDTQYF.

CDR3 in DNA: TGTGCCAGCAGTTACGGACAGGTTAATAATTCACCCCTCCACTTT. Its protein product is CASSYGQVNNSPLHF. The V and J genes are TRBV27 and TRBJ1-6; 7 nucleotides match TRBD1. Germline trimming cut 4 bases from V and 5 bases from J; bases unmatched to any gene: 5. CDR1 is MNHEY and CDR2 is SMNVEV in the germline V gene (reference sequence). The CDR3 contains 15 residues.

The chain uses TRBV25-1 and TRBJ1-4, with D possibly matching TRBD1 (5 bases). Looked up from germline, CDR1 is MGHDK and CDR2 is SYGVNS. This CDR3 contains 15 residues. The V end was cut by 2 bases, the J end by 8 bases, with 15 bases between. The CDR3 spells CASSEGGVAGEKLFF. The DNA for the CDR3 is TGTGCCAGCAGTGAAGGAGGGGTAGCGGGCGAAAAACTGTTTTTT.

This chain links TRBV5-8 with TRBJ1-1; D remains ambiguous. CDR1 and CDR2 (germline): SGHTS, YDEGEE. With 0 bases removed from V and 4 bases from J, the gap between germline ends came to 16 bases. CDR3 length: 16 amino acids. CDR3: CASSLAGRGMGTEAFF. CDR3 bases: TGTGCCAGCAGCTTGGCCGGTAGAGGGATGGGCACTGAAGCTTTCTTT.

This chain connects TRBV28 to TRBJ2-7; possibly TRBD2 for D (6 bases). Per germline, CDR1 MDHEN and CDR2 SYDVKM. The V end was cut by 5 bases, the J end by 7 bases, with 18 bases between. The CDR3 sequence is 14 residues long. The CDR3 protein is CASSLRHPGGEQYF. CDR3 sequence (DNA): TGTGCCAGCAGTCTTAGGCACCCCGGAGGGGAGCAGTACTTC.

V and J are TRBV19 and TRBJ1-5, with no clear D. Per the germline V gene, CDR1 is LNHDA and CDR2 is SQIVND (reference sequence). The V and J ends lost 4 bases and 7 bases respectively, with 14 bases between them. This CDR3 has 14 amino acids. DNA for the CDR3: TGTGCCAGTAGTACCATCCCGCCCGGGCAGCCCCAGCATTTT. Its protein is CASSTIPPGQPQHF.

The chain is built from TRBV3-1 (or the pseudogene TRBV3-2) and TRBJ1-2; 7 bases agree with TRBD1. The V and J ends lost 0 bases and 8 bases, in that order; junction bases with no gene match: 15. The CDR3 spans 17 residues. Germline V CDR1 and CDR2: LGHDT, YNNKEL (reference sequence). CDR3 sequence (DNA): TGTGCCAGCAGCCAAGATAGGGGGACAGCCCTTCACAACGGCTACACCTTC. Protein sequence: CASSQDRGTALHNGYTF.

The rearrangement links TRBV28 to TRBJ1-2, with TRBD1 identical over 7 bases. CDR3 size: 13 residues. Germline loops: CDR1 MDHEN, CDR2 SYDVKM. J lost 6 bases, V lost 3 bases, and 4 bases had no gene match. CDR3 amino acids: CASSFDRVHGYTF. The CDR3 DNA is TGTGCCAGCAGTTTCGACAGGGTTCATGGCTACACCTTC.

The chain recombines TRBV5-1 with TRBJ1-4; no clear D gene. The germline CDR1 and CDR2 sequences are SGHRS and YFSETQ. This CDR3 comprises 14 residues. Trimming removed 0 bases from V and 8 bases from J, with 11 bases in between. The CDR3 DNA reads TGCGCCAGCAGCTTGGGCGGGGTACGGGAAAAACTGTTTTTT. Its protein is CASSLGGVREKLFF. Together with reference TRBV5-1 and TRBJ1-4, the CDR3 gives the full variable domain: KAGVTQTPRYLIKTRGQQVTLSCSPISGHRSVSWYQQTPGQGLQFLFEYFSETQRNKGNFPGRFSGRQFSNSRSEMNVSTLELGDSALYLCASSLGGVREKLFFGSGTQLSVL.

CDR3 DNA: TGCAGCGTTGGCCCAGACGCCGATCAGCCCCAGCATTTT. Protein: CSVGPDADQPQHF. The chain is built from TRBV29-1 and TRBJ1-5; D is ambiguous. The V end was cut by 4 bases, the J end by 5 bases, with 12 bases between. Per the germline V gene, CDR1 is SQVTM and CDR2 is ANQGSEA. CDR3 length: 13 amino acids.

CDR3 amino acids: CASSITGGTGSFGYTF. In nucleotides, the CDR3 is TGTGCCAGTAGTATAACCGGAGGGACAGGTTCCTTCGGCTACACCTTC. The rearrangement joins TRBV19 to TRBJ1-2, with 8 bases matching TRBD1. This CDR3 comprises 16 residues. Germline CDR1 is LNHDA and CDR2 is SQIVND (reference sequence). V was clipped by 2 bases and J by 8 bases; unmatched bases: 13.

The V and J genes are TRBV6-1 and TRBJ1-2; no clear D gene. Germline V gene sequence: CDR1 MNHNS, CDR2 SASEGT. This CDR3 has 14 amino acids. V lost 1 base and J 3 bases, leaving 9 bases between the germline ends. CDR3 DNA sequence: TGTGCCAGCAGTGAAGGCTGGGGAGACTATGGCTACACCTTC. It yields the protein CASSEGWGDYGYTF.

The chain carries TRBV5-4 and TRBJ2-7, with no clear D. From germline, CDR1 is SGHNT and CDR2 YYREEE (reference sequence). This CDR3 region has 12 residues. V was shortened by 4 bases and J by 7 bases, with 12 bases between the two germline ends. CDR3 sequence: CASSTMASEQYF. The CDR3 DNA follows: TGTGCCAGCAGCACAATGGCATCGGAGCAGTACTTC.